A selection of T cell receptor beta chains follows, all from one sample in a study of radiotherapy plus CTLA-4 blockade in lung cancer. The data were produced by immunoSEQ multiplex PCR, yet TCRdb's version contains in-frame clones alone and is incomplete. This sample has tens of thousands of clones, with over 70% found just once. Material: peripheral blood, obtained from a patient treated with radiotherapy plus ipilimumab. The receptors derive from a human donor with non-small cell lung cancer that progressed on radiotherapy plus ipilimumab. CDR3s include the opening cysteine and the closing phenylalanine or tryptophan. Each record gives: J gene, D gene, V gene, CDR3 length, clone size, CDR3 protein, CDR3 DNA. D genes are given only for firm matches. Size tells how often a clone was seen (once, few, many) or the class of an expanded clone, and some rows leave it out.

TRBJ2-5	TRBD2	TRBV7-2	14	.	CASRAGLAKETQYF	TGTGCCAGCAGAGCGGGGCTAGCGAAAGAGACCCAGTACTTC
TRBJ1-5	.	TRBV28	15	.	CASSWGHELEGPQHF	TGTGCCAGCAGTTGGGGACACGAGCTTGAGGGGCCCCAGCATTTT
TRBJ2-7	.	TRBV5-8	11	few	CASSRWREQYF	TGTGCCAGCAGCCGATGGAGGGAGCAGTACTTC
TRBJ1-5	TRBD1	TRBV6-4	15	.	CASGTGQGLHQPQHF	TGTGCCAGCGGTACGGGACAGGGTTTGCATCAGCCCCAGCATTTT
TRBJ1-4	.	TRBV7-2	12	.	CASSLAQGYLFF	TGTGCCAGCAGCTTAGCGCAGGGGTATCTGTTTTTT
TRBJ2-1	.	TRBV7-3	13	.	CASSLTDWSEQFF	TGTGCCAGCAGCTTAACGGATTGGAGTGAGCAGTTCTTC
TRBJ1-5	.	TRBV10-3	13	few	CAIRHGGNQPQHF	TGTGCCATCAGACACGGAGGCAATCAGCCCCAGCATTTT
TRBJ1-1	TRBD1	TRBV5-1	15	.	CASSAAGQGSTEAFF	TGCGCCAGCAGCGCGGCCGGACAGGGTTCCACTGAAGCTTTCTTT
TRBJ2-1	.	TRBV4-1	15	once	CASSSHRDAPGGQFF	TGCGCCAGCAGCTCGCACCGGGATGCCCCCGGCGGACAGTTCTTC
TRBJ1-1	TRBD1	TRBV5-6	12	.	CASSYRDSEAFF	TGTGCCAGCAGCTACCGGGACAGTGAAGCTTTCTTT
TRBJ1-1	.	TRBV7-8	14	medium-sized	CASSLGPGNTEAFF	TGTGCCAGCAGCTTAGGGCCGGGGAACACTGAAGCTTTCTTT
TRBJ2-1	.	TRBV5-8	17	.	CASSLEGSRAGYNEQFF	TGTGCCAGCAGCTTGGAGGGCAGCCGGGCAGGCTACAATGAGCAGTTCTTC
TRBJ1-4	.	TRBV25-1	15	.	CASSDSGKLNEKLFF	TGTGCCAGCAGTGACAGCGGGAAGCTAAATGAAAAACTGTTTTTT
TRBJ2-7	.	TRBV19	15	.	CASSIGAGSSYEQYF	TGTGCCAGTAGTATAGGCGCAGGGAGCTCCTACGAGCAGTACTTC
TRBJ1-2	.	TRBV10-1	12	few	CASSESGGIHTF	TGCGCCAGCAGTGAGTCTGGAGGGATACACACCTTC
TRBJ1-1	TRBD1	TRBV18	13	.	CASSRGGNTEAFF	TGTGCCAGCTCCAGGGGGGGGAACACTGAAGCTTTCTTT
TRBJ2-3	TRBD2	TRBV2	15	.	CASSDSGGWTDTQYF	TGTGCCAGCAGTGATAGCGGGGGGTGGACAGATACGCAGTATTTT
TRBJ2-6	.	TRBV28	15	.	CASSLVVRGANVLTF	TGTGCCAGCAGTTTAGTCGTAAGGGGGGCCAACGTCCTGACTTTC
TRBJ2-3	TRBD2	TRBV9	20	once	CASSVRTSGGHPASTDTQYF	TGTGCCAGCAGCGTACGGACTAGCGGGGGACATCCCGCTAGCACAGATACGCAGTATTTT
TRBJ2-3	.	TRBV25-1	18	.	CASSKALGGRPSTDTQYF	TGTGCCAGCAGTAAGGCCCTTGGGGGCCGACCTAGCACAGATACGCAGTATTTT
TRBJ2-2	.	TRBV18	13	.	CASSPQITGELFF	TGTGCCAGCTCACCACAAATTACCGGGGAGCTGTTTTTT
TRBJ1-1	TRBD1	TRBV6-6	14	.	CASRYTGAGTEAFF	TGTGCCAGCAGATATACAGGGGCAGGGACTGAAGCTTTCTTT
TRBJ2-5	.	TRBV5-5	12	.	CASSLVMETQYF	TGTGCCAGCAGCTTAGTTATGGAGACCCAGTACTTC
TRBJ1-1	.	TRBV4-1	14	.	CASSQVSGLSEAFF	TGCGCCAGCAGCCAAGTATCCGGGCTCAGTGAAGCTTTCTTT
TRBJ1-6	.	TRBV6-5	16	few	CASSYGWTSYNSPLHF	TGTGCCAGCAGTTACGGTTGGACCTCCTATAATTCACCCCTCCACTTT
TRBJ2-5	.	TRBV28	14	.	CASSNNRGGETQYF	TGTGCCAGCAGTAATAACAGGGGGGGGGAGACCCAGTACTTC
TRBJ2-2	TRBD1	TRBV2	16	few	CASSAGRGLGAGELFF	TGTGCCAGCAGTGCGGGAAGGGGGCTCGGCGCCGGGGAGCTGTTTTTT
TRBJ2-4	.	TRBV20-1	10	few	CSARVGRQYF	TGCAGTGCTAGGGTAGGGCGTCAGTACTTC
TRBJ2-2	TRBD1	TRBV5-1	14	once	CASSSGQGAGELFF	TGCGCCAGCAGCTCGGGACAGGGGGCCGGGGAGCTGTTTTTT